This TCR beta chain was captured by sequencing in a study of regulatory T cells in long-lasting Graves disease. The TCR beta library used iRepertoire HTBI primers with Arm-PCR amplification of CDR3. TCRdb fed the multiplex PCR reads into MiXCR, producing one record per CDR3 protein. The sample holds 560,000 or so distinct CDR3 sequences, about 16% seen once. Time point in this sample: newly diagnosed GD, antithyroid drugs for less than 3 months. The TCR library was made from RNA that had been extracted from PBMCs in TRIzol. The V end was cut by 6 bases, the J end by 6 bases, with 17 bases between. This CDR3 is 15 amino acids long. Germline values: CDR1 SNHLY, CDR2 FYNNEI. The same data also went into a second study, on T cells in Graves' hyperthyroidism and ophthalmopathy.

The source was peripheral blood mononuclear cells (PBMCs), collected at new diagnosis, from a patient treated with antithyroid drugs. This chain uses TRBV2 with TRBJ2-2, with D perhaps assigned TRBD1 or TRBD2 (5 bases each). This TCR was sampled from a man younger than 30 with Graves disease. CDR3 protein: CASRRDLMRAGELFF. The CDR3 DNA follows: TGTGCCAGCAGACGGGACCTAATGAGGGCCGGGGAGCTGTTTTTT.